This T cell receptor (beta chain) was obtained from a study of identifying expanded T cells in peripheral blood. Repertoires were generated with immunoSEQ multiplex PCR, while TCRdb's copy carries only in-frame clones and drops some. The data show 90,000 or so clones, 88% seen once. CDR1 and CDR2 from the germline V gene are SGHTA and FQGNSA. This CDR3 has 16 residues. Trimming cost V 5 bases and J 0 bases; bases outside gene matches: 6. The source is a person between 18 and 70 years old in good health. J is TRBJ2-4 and V is TRBV7-2; the match to TRBD1 covers 8 bases. Sequenced sample: blood. CDR3 nucleotides: TGTGCCAGCAGCGTAGGGACAGGAGTAGCCAAAAACATTCAGTACTTC. As protein: CASSVGTGVAKNIQYF.